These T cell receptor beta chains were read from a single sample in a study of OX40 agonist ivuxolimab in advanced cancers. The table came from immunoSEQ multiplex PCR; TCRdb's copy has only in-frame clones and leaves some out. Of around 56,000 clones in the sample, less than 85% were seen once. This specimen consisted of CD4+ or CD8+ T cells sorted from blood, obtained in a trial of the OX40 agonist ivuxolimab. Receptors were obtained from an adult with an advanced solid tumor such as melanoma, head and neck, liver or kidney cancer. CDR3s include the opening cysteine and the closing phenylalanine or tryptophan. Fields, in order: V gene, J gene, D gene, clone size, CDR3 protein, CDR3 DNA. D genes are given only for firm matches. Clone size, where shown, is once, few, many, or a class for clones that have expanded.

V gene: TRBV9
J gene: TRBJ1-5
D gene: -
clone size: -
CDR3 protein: CASSPGGISNQPQHF
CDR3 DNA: TGTGCCAGCAGCCCTGGGGGGATTAGCAATCAGCCCCAGCATTTT

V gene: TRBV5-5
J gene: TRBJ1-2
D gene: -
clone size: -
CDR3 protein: CASSPLRSRYKDGYTF
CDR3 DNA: TGTGCCAGCAGCCCCCTCAGGTCCAGGTATAAAGATGGCTACACCTTC

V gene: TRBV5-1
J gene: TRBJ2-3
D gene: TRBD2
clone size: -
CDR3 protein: CASSLASGASTDTQYF
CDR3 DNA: TGCGCCAGCAGCCTGGCTAGCGGGGCTAGCACAGATACGCAGTATTTT

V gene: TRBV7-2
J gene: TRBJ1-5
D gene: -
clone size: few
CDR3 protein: CASSFTFGNQPQHF
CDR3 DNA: TGTGCCAGCAGCTTCACTTTTGGCAATCAGCCCCAGCATTTT

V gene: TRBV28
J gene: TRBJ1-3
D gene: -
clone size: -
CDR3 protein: CASSLGGGSGNTIYF
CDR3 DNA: TGTGCCAGCAGTTTAGGGGGGGGCTCTGGAAACACCATATATTTT

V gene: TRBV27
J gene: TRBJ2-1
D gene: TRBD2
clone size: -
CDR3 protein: CASSSAGSGGNNEQFF
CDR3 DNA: TGTGCCAGCAGTTCCGCGGGTAGCGGGGGGAACAATGAGCAGTTCTTC

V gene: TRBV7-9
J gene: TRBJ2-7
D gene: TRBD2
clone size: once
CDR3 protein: CASSQGTSGGTYEQYF
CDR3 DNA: TGCGCCAGCAGCCAAGGGACTAGCGGGGGAACCTACGAGCAGTACTTC

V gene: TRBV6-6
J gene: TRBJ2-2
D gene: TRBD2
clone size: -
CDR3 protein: CATTPLAGGTGELFF
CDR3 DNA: TGTGCCACGACCCCCCTAGCGGGAGGCACCGGGGAGCTGTTTTTT

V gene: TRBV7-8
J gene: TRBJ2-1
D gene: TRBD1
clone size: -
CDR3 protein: CASSLGGQGARNEQFF
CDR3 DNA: TGTGCCAGCAGCTTAGGCGGACAGGGGGCGCGGAATGAGCAGTTCTTC

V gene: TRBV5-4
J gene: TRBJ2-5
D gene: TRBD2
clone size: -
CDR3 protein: CASSLQSGGAETQYF
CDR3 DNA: TGTGCCAGCAGCTTGCAAAGCGGGGGGGCAGAGACCCAGTACTTC

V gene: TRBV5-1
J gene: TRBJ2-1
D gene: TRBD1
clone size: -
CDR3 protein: CASSYEGASEQFF
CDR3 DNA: TGCGCCAGCAGCTATGAGGGGGCTTCTGAGCAGTTCTTC

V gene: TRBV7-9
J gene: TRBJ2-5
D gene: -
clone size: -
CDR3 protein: CASSSVGETQYF
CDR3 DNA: TGTGCCAGCAGCAGCGTAGGAGAGACCCAGTACTTC

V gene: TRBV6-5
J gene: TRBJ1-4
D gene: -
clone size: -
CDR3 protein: CASSGGPTRREKLFF
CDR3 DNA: TGTGCCAGCAGTGGAGGACCCACAAGGCGGGAAAAACTGTTTTTT

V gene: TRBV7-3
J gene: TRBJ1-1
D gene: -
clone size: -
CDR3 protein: CASSEDSKTEAFF
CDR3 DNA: TGTGCCAGCAGCGAGGACAGTAAGACTGAAGCTTTCTTT

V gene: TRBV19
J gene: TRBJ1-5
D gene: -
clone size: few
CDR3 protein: CASSVGKRGNQPQHF
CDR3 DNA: TGTGCCAGTAGTGTCGGGAAGAGGGGCAATCAGCCCCAGCATTTT

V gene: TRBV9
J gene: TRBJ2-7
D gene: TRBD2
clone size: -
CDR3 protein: CASSARLAPSYEQYF
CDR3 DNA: TGTGCCAGCAGCGCTAGACTAGCGCCTTCCTACGAGCAGTACTTC

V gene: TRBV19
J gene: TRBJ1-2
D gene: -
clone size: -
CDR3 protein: CASSSTGDYGYTF
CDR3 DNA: TGTGCCAGTAGTAGCACAGGAGACTATGGCTACACCTTC

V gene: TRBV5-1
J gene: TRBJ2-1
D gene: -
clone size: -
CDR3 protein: CASSLDRGGLSFF
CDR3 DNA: TGCGCCAGCAGCTTGGACAGGGGGGGCTTAAGCTTCTTC

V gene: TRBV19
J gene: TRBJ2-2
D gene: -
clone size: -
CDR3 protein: CASSTPGRGTGELFF
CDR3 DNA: TGTGCCAGTAGTACCCCCGGGCGAGGGACCGGGGAGCTGTTTTTT

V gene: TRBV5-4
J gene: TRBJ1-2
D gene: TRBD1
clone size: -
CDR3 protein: CASSQPDRVDGGYTF
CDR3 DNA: TGTGCCAGCAGCCAACCCGACAGGGTGGACGGTGGCTACACCTTC

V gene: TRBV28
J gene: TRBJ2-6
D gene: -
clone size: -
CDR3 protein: CASYQKVGANVLTF
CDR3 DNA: TGTGCCAGCTATCAAAAGGTTGGGGCCAACGTCCTGACTTTC

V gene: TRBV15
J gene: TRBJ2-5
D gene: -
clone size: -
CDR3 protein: CATSRRAAGQETQYF
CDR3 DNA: TGTGCCACCAGCAGGAGGGCGGCGGGGCAAGAGACCCAGTACTTC

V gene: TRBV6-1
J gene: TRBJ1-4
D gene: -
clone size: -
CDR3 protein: CASSAKTGRTNEKLFF
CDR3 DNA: TGTGCCAGCAGTGCGAAAACAGGGAGGACTAATGAAAAACTGTTTTTT

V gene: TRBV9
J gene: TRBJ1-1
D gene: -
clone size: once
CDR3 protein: CASGAGWHTEAFF
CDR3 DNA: TGTGCCAGCGGCGCGGGATGGCACACTGAAGCTTTCTTT

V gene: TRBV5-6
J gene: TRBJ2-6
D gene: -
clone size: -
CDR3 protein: CASSLTPGRGVSGANVLTF
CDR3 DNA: TGTGCCAGCAGCTTGACCCCGGGGCGAGGGGTCTCTGGGGCCAACGTCCTGACTTTC

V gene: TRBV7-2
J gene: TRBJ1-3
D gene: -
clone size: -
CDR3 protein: CASSPQEGTIYF
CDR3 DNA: TGTGCCAGCAGCCCCCAGGAGGGAACCATATATTTT

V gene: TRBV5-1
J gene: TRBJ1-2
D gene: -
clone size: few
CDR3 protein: CASSLGLDLYGYTF
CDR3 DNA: TGCGCCAGCAGCTTGGGACTGGACCTCTATGGCTACACCTTC

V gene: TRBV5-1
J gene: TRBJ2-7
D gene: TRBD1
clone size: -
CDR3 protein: CASSPSGTGGKSRYEQYF
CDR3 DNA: TGCGCCAGCAGCCCAAGCGGGACAGGGGGAAAGAGTAGGTACGAGCAGTACTTC

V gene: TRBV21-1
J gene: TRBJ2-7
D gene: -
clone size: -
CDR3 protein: CASSRRQGLSYEQYF
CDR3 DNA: TGTGCCAGCAGTCGTCGACAGGGACTCTCCTACGAGCAGTACTTC

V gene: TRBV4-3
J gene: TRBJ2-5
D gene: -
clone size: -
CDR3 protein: CASSQDHRGWETQYF
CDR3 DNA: TGCGCCAGCAGCCAAGATCACCGGGGGTGGGAGACCCAGTACTTC

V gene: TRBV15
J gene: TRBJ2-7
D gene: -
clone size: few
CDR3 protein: CATSRGGSGYEQYF
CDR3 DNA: TGTGCCACCAGCAGAGGGGGGTCTGGTTACGAGCAGTACTTC

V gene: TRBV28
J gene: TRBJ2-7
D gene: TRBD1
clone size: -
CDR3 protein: CASGDRFYEQYF
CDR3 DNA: TGTGCCAGCGGGGACAGGTTTTACGAGCAGTACTTC

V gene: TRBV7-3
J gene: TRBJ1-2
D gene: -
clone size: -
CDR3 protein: CASSQGTSNYGYTF
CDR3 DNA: TGTGCCAGCAGTCAAGGGACATCGAACTATGGCTACACCTTC

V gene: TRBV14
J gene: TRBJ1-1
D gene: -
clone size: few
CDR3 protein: CASSHQGYTEAFF
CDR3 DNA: TGTGCCAGCAGCCATCAGGGGTACACTGAAGCTTTCTTT

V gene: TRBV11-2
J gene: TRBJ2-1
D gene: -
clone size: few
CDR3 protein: CASSRTRDSYNEQFF
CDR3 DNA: TGTGCCAGCAGCCGTACTAGGGACTCCTACAATGAGCAGTTCTTC

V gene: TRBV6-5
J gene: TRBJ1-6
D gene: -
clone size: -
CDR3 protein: CASRGYSSNSPLHF
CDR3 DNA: TGTGCCAGCAGGGGGTACAGTTCTAATTCACCCCTCCACTTT

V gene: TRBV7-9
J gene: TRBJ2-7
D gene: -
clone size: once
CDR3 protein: CASSPDVRSYEQYF
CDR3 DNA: TGTGCCAGCAGCCCGGACGTGCGCTCCTACGAGCAGTACTTC

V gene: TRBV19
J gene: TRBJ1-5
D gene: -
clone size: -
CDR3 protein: CASSPRYSNQPQHF
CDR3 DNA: TGTGCCAGTAGTCCGCGTTATAGCAATCAGCCCCAGCATTTT

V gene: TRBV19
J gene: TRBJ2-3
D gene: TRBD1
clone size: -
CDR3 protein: CASSIALGQQYDTQYF
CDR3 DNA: TGTGCCAGTAGTATAGCCCTGGGACAGCAGTACGATACGCAGTATTTT

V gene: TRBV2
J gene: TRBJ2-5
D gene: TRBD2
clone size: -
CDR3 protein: CASSAGLAGSETQYF
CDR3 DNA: TGTGCCAGCAGTGCGGGACTAGCGGGAAGTGAGACCCAGTACTTC

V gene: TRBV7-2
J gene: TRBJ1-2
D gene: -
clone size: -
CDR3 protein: CASSYLPQGYGYTF
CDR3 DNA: TGTGCCAGCAGTTATCTCCCGCAGGGTTATGGCTACACCTTC

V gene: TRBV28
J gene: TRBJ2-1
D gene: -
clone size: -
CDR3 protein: CASSLLRNEQFF
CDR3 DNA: TGTGCCAGCAGTTTACTGAGGAATGAGCAGTTCTTC

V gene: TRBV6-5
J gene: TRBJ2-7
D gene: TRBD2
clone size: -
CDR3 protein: CASSYLAGASSYEQYF
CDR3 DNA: TGTGCCAGCAGTTACCTAGCGGGGGCGAGCTCCTACGAGCAGTACTTC

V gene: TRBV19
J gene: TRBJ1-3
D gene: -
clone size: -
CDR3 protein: CASHMAQASGNTIYF
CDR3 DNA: TGTGCCAGTCACATGGCCCAGGCCTCTGGAAACACCATATATTTT

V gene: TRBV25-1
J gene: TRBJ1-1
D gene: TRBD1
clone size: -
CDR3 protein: CASRAEGQGASAFF
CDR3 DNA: TGTGCCAGCAGAGCCGAAGGACAGGGGGCTTCTGCTTTCTTT